This paragraph covers one T cell receptor (beta chain) sequence. This sample is part of a study of technical replicates of blood from a handful of donors. Sequencing was performed with immunoSEQ multiplex PCR; in TCRdb, only in-frame clones are kept and a portion is missing. The sample has under 100,000 clones, around 86% seen once; the top ten hold about 5.1%. The V and J ends lost 6 bases and 4 bases, in that order; junction bases with no gene match: 8. The CDR3 has 15 residues. CDR1 and CDR2 from the germline V gene are MNHNS and SASEGT. The chain carries TRBV6-1 and TRBJ1-2; 10 bases align to TRBD1. The receptor's source is a human donor in good health. Some clones in this sample may be carry-over from other donors' samples. Sample: PBMCs. The CDR3 region has the DNA TGTGCCAGCAGACCGGGACAGGGGAACCCCTATGGCTACACCTTC. Protein: CASRPGQGNPYGYTF.